The 20 T cell receptor beta chains listed next were all sequenced from one sample in a study of blood T cell repertoires in COVID-19. The protocol was immunoSEQ multiplex PCR, while the TCRdb copy is restricted to in-frame clones and leaves out a portion. The repertoire holds approximately 47,000 clones, around 85% seen once, with under 7% in the top ten. Input material: peripheral blood. These TCRs come from a woman aged 60 to 75 with acute or convalescent COVID-19.

V is TRBV10-3 and J is TRBJ2-5; TRBD1 aligns across 7 bases. Per germline, CDR1 ENHRY and CDR2 SYGVKD. The CDR3 runs to 14 residues. V trimming: 3 bases; J trimming: 4 bases; junction bases outside the gene matches: 5. The CDR3 here is CAISEGQDSETQYF. The CDR3 region has the DNA TGTGCCATCAGTGAAGGACAGGACTCAGAGACCCAGTACTTC.

The chain employs TRBV19 and TRBJ1-4; no clear D. Germline CDR1 is LNHDA and CDR2 is SQIVND (reference sequence). The CDR3 loop spans 12 amino acids. V was cut by 6 bases and J by 8 bases, with 10 bases left in between. The CDR3 loop reads CASSRAGEKLFF. DNA of the CDR3: TGTGCCAGTAGCCGGGCGGGGGAAAAACTGTTTTTT.

The rearrangement joins TRBV5-1 to TRBJ2-3, with 12 bases identical to TRBD2. CDR1 and CDR2 from the germline V gene are SGHRS and YFSETQ. After removal of 2 bases from V and 5 bases from J, the junction contained 3 bases not matched to a gene. This CDR3 has 15 residues. CDR3 sequence reads: CASSFLAGGVDTQYF. CDR3 coding DNA: TGCGCCAGCAGCTTCCTAGCGGGGGGGGTAGATACGCAGTATTTT. Variable domain in full (rest from reference TRBV5-1 and TRBJ2-3): KAGVTQTPRYLIKTRGQQVTLSCSPISGHRSVSWYQQTPGQGLQFLFEYFSETQRNKGNFPGRFSGRQFSNSRSEMNVSTLELGDSALYLCASSFLAGGVDTQYFGPGTRLTVL.

This chain links TRBV3-1 (or the pseudogene TRBV3-2) with TRBJ1-4, with D possibly TRBD1 on 5 matching bases. Germline CDR1 LGHDT, CDR2 YNNKEL (reference sequence). The CDR3 has 12 residues. The V end lost 4 bases, the J end lost 7 bases, and 7 bases lay between the germline ends. The CDR3 reads CASSPGGEKLFF. As DNA, the CDR3 is TGTGCCAGCAGCCCGGGGGGTGAAAAACTGTTTTTT.

The chain is built from TRBV27 and TRBJ2-2; D is perhaps TRBD2 (5 bases). The germline gives CDR1 MNHEY, CDR2 SMNVEV (reference sequence). The CDR3 runs 16 residues. The ends were cut back, 3 bases at V and 4 bases at J, with 15 bases in the middle. CDR3 loop: CASSFISGLLTGELFF. The CDR3 region has the DNA TGTGCCAGCAGTTTCATTAGTGGACTTCTCACCGGGGAGCTGTTTTTT.

The chain combines TRBV7-9 with TRBJ2-5; TRBD2 aligns across 12 bases. There are 18 residues in the CDR3. In germline, CDR1 is SEHNR, CDR2 FQNEAQ (reference sequence). V lost 5 bases and J lost 4; bases outside the gene matches: 14. CDR3 nucleotide sequence: TGTGCCAGCAGCCGACTAGCGGGGGCCCTACGGGGGTCAGAGACCCAGTACTTC. Encoded protein: CASSRLAGALRGSETQYF.

The rearrangement uses TRBV10-3 and TRBJ2-7; 8 bases are shared with TRBD1. Germline loops: CDR1 ENHRY, CDR2 SYGVKD. V gave up 7 bases and J gave up 1 base; unmatched junction bases: 6. The CDR3 is 14 amino acids. This CDR3 is CAIKKTGESYEQYF. The CDR3 DNA sequence: TGTGCCATCAAAAAGACAGGGGAATCCTACGAGCAGTACTTC.

As DNA, the CDR3 is TGTGCCAGCAGCTTAGGGCGGGGTCAAGAGACCCAGTACTTC. Its protein is CASSLGRGQETQYF. The chain has TRBV7-9 and TRBJ2-5, with a weak D call TRBD2 (6 bases). This CDR3 spans 14 amino acids. Deletions cut 1 base from V and 2 bases from J, with 8 bases between. Germline assignment: CDR1 SEHNR and CDR2 FQNEAQ (reference sequence). Using reference TRBV7-9 and TRBJ2-5 for the parts outside the CDR3, the full variable domain is DTGVSQNPRHKITKRGQNVTFRCDPISEHNRLYWYRQTLGQGPEFLTYFQNEAQLEKSRLLSDRFSAERPKGSFSTLEIQRTEQGDSAMYLCASSLGRGQETQYFGPGTRLLVL.

Details on this clone: Other DNA sequences in the sample encode the same CDR3. In nucleotides, the CDR3 is TGTGCCAGCAGCCCAATAGCGGGAGGTCCCTACAATGAGCAGTTCTTC. Translation: CASSPIAGGPYNEQFF. The rearrangement joins TRBV9 to TRBJ2-1; 10 bases are shared with TRBD2. Germline lookup yields CDR1 SGDLS and CDR2 YYNGEE. Trimming cost V 4 bases and J 2 bases; bases outside gene matches: 6. The CDR3 has 16 amino acids.

The V call is TRBV14, the J call TRBJ2-3; D might be TRBD1 (6 bases). The CDR3 runs 15 residues. CDR1 SGHDN and CDR2 FVKESK come from the germline V gene. Trimming cost V 1 base and J 5 bases, with 13 bases left between them. CDR3 loop: CASSQVRVGGDTQYF. The CDR3 coding sequence is TGTGCCAGCAGCCAAGTGAGGGTAGGGGGAGATACGCAGTATTTT.

The genes are TRBV7-7 and TRBJ2-2, with 7 bases fitting TRBD1. After removal of 6 bases from V and 10 bases from J, the junction contained 17 bases not matched to a gene. Germline-derived CDR1 and CDR2 are SSHAT and FNYEAQ (reference sequence). This CDR3 contains 16 residues. The CDR3 nucleotides read TGTGCCAGCAGTTCCGCAGGGGGTTTTGGCCCGGAGGAGCTGTTTTTT. This translates into CASSSAGGFGPEELFF.

V is TRBV3-1 (or the pseudogene TRBV3-2) and J is TRBJ2-6; 7 bases are shared with TRBD2. CDR3 length equals 16 residues. The V and J ends lost 3 bases and 0 bases, in that order; junction bases with no gene match: 2. Germline V gene sequence: CDR1 LGHDT, CDR2 YNNKEL (reference sequence). CDR3 in DNA: TGTGCCAGCAGCCAGGGGGGGTTCTCTGGGGCCAACGTCCTGACTTTC. This sequence encodes CASSQGGFSGANVLTF.

The rearrangement links TRBV7-6 to TRBJ2-1, with TRBD2 matching over 12 bases. The CDR3 has 15 residues. CDR1 and CDR2 from the germline V gene are SGHVS and FNYEAQ. J lost 8 bases, V lost 5 bases, and 7 bases had no gene match. The CDR3 nucleotides are TGTGCCAGCAGCCAGCTAGCGGGAGGGGGCTATGAGCAGTTCTTC. Encoded protein: CASSQLAGGGYEQFF. Combining the CDR3 with reference TRBV7-6 and TRBJ2-1 gives the whole variable domain GAGVSQSPRYKVTKRGQDVALRCDPISGHVSLYWYRQALGQGPEFLTYFNYEAQQDKSGLPNDRFSAERPEGSISTLTIQRTEQRDSAMYRCASSQLAGGGYEQFFGPGTRLTVL.

The chain links TRBV19 to TRBJ2-7; tentative D call: TRBD1 (7 bases). V gave up 7 bases and J gave up 0 bases, with 16 bases separating them. The CDR3 covers 15 residues. The germline V gene has CDR1 LNHDA and CDR2 SQIVND (reference sequence). This CDR3 reads CASTRTGGSSYEQYF. Here the CDR3 DNA reads TGTGCCAGTACCAGGACAGGAGGGAGCTCCTACGAGCAGTACTTC.

This clone has a single count. This chain joins TRBV7-8 and TRBJ1-2; 11 nucleotides line up with TRBD1. Germline lookup yields CDR1 SGHVS and CDR2 FQNEAQ. The CDR3 has 17 amino acids. The trim removed 4 bases at V and 7 bases at J, leaving 14 bases unmatched. This CDR3 is CASSYLGGTGGLSGYTF. CDR3 coding DNA: TGTGCCAGCAGCTACCTTGGAGGGACAGGGGGTCTTTCTGGCTACACCTTC. Supplemented by reference TRBV7-8 and TRBJ1-2, the full variable domain reads GAGVSQSPRYKVAKRGQDVALRCDPISGHVSLFWYQQALGQGPEFLTYFQNEAQLDKSGLPSDRFFAERPEGSVSTLKIQRTQQEDSAVYLCASSYLGGTGGLSGYTFGSGTRLTVV.

The chain couples TRBV12-3 or TRBV12-4 to TRBJ1-6; no definite D call. The V and J ends lost 2 bases and 8 bases respectively, with 7 bases between them. The CDR3 has 13 residues. CDR3 nucleotide sequence: TGTGCCAGCAGTTTAAGCCGCGATTCACCCCTCCACTTT. Its translation is CASSLSRDSPLHF.

This clone appeared a few times. The genes are TRBV7-8 and TRBJ2-3; tentative D call: TRBD1 (5 bases). Trimming took 1 base from V and 0 from J, leaving 11 bases between them. The CDR3 extends over 16 amino acids. Per the germline V gene, CDR1 is SGHVS and CDR2 is FQNEAQ. The CDR3 region is CASSLVSGLSTDTQYF. CDR3 nucleotide sequence: TGTGCCAGCAGCTTAGTGTCAGGGCTAAGCACAGATACGCAGTATTTT.

The rearrangement links TRBV7-2 to TRBJ2-7; 8 nucleotides match TRBD1. CDR1 and CDR2 (germline): SGHTA, FQGNSA. J gave up 3 bases and V 5 bases, and 9 bases lay outside the gene matches. CDR3 length equals 15 residues. This CDR3 is CASSPLQGVGYEQYF. The CDR3 nucleotides read TGTGCCAGCAGCCCGCTACAGGGGGTAGGCTACGAGCAGTACTTC.

The chain is built from TRBV4-3 and TRBJ1-6; D unclear. V was cut by 0 bases and J by 5 bases, with 8 bases left in between. This CDR3 has 15 amino acids. The germline V gene has CDR1 LGHNA and CDR2 YSLEER. CDR3 DNA sequence: TGCGCCAGCAGCCAAGATCGCACAGATAATTCACCCCTCCACTTT. Encoded protein: CASSQDRTDNSPLHF.

V usage is TRBV24-1 and J usage is TRBJ2-1, with 10 bases that match TRBD1. The CDR3 is 16 amino acids. V trimming: 4 bases; J trimming: 8 bases; junction bases outside the gene matches: 10. Germline V gives CDR1 KGHDR, CDR2 SFDVKD. As DNA, the CDR3 is TGTGCCACCAGTGACCCGGACAGGGGGAGAGTTTATGAGCAGTTCTTC. Protein sequence: CATSDPDRGRVYEQFF.